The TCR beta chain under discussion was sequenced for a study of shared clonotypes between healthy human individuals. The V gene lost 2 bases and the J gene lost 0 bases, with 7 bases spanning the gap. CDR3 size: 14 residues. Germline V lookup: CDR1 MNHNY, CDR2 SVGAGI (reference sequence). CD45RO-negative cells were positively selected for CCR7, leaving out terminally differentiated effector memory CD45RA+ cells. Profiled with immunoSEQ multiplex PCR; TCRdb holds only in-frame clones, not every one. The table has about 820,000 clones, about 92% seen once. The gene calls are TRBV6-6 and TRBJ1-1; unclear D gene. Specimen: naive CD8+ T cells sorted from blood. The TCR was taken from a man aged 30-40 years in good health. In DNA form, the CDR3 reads TGTGCCAGCAGTTACGGGCAGGTGAACACTGAAGCTTTCTTT. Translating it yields CASSYGQVNTEAFF.